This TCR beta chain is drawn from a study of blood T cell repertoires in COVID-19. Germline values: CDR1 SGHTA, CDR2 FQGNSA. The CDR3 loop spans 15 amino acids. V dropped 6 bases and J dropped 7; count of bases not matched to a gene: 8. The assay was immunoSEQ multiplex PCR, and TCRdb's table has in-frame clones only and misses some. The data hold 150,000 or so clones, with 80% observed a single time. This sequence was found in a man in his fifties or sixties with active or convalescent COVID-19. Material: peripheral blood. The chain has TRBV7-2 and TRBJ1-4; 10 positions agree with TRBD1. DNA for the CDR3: TGTGCCAGCAGACGTCCCGGGACAGGGGTTGAAAAACTGTTTTTT. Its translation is CASRRPGTGVEKLFF.